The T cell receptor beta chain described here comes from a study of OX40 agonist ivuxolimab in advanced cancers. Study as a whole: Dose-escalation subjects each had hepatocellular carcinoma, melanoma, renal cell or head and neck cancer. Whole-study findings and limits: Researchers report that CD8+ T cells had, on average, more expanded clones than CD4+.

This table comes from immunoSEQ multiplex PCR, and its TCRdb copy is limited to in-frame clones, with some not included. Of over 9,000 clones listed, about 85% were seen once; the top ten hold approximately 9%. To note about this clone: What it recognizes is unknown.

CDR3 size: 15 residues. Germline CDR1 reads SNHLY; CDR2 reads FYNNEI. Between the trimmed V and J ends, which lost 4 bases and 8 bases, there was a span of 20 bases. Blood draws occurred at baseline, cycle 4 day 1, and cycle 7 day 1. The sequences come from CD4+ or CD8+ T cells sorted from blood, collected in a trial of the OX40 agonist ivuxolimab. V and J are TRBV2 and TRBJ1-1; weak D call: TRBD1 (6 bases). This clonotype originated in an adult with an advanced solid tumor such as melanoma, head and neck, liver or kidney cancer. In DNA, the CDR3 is TGTGCCAGCAGTGTGGGGACACTAGGATCAGTCGAAGCTTTCTTT. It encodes CASSVGTLGSVEAFF. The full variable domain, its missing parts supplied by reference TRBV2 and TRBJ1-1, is EPEVTQTPSHQVTQMGQEVILRCVPISNHLYFYWYRQILGQKVEFLVSFYNNEISEKSEIFDDQFSVERPDGSNFTLKIRSTKLEDSAMYFCASSVGTLGSVEAFFGQGTRLTVV.